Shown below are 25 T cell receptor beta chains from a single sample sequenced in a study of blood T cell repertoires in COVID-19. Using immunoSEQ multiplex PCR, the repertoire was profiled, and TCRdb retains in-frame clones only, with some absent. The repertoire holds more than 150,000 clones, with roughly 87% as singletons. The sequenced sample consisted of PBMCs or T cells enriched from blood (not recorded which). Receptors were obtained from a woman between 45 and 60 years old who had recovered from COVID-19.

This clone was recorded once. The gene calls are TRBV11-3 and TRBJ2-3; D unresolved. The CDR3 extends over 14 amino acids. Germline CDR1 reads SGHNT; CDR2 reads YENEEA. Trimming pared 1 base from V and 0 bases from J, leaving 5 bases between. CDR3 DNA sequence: TGTGCCAGCAGCTTAGGGCTCAGCACAGATACGCAGTATTTT. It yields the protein CASSLGLSTDTQYF.

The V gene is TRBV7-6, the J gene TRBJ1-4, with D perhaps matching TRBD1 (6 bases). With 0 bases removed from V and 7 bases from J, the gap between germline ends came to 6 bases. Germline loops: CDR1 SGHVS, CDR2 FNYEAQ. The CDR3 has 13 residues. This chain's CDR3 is CASSLAQGEKLFF. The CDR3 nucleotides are TGTGCCAGCAGCTTAGCACAGGGTGAAAAACTGTTTTTT.

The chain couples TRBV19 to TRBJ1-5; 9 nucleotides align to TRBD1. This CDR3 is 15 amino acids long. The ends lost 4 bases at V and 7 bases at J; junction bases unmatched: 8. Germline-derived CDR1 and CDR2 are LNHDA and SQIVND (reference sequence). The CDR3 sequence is CASSTDRGKNQPQHF. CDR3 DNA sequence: TGTGCCAGTAGTACCGACAGGGGGAAGAACCAGCCCCAGCATTTT. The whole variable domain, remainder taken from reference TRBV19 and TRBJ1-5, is DGGITQSPKYLFRKEGQNVTLSCEQNLNHDAMYWYRQDPGQGLRLIYYSQIVNDFQKGDIAEGYSVSREKKESFPLTVTSAQKNPTAFYLCASSTDRGKNQPQHFGDGTRLSIL.

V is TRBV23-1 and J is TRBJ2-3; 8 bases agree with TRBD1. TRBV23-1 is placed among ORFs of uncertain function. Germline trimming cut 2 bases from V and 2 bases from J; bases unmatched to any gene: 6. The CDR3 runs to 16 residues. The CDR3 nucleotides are TGCGCCAGCAGTCAACTGGGACAGGCCTCCACAGATACGCAGTATTTT. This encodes CASSQLGQASTDTQYF.

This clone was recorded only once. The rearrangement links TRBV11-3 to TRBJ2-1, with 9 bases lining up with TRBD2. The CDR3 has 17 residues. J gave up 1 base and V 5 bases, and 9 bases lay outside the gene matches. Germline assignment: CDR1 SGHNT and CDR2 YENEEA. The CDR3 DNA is TGTGCCAGCAGCCGTAATAGCGGGAGAGGGTCCTACAATGAGCAGTTCTTC. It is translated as CASSRNSGRGSYNEQFF.

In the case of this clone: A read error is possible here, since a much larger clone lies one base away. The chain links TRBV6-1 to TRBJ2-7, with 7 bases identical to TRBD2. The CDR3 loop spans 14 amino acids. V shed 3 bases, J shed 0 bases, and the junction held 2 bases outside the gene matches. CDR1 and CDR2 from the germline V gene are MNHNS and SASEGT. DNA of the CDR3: TGTGCCAGCAGTGATTCGGGGGGCTCCTACGAGCAGTACTTC. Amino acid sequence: CASSDSGGSYEQYF.

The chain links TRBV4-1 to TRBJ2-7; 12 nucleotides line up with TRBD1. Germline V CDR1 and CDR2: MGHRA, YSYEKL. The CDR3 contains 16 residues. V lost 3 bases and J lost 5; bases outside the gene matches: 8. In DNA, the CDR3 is TGCGCCAGCAGCCACCCCATGGGGACAGGGGGCCACGAGCAGTACTTC. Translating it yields CASSHPMGTGGHEQYF.

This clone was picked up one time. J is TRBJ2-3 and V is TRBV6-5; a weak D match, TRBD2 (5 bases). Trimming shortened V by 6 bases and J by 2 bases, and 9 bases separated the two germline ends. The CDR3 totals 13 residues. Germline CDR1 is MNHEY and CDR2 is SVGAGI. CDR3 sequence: CASSPTTTDTQYF. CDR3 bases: TGTGCCAGCAGCCCGACTACCACAGATACGCAGTATTTT.

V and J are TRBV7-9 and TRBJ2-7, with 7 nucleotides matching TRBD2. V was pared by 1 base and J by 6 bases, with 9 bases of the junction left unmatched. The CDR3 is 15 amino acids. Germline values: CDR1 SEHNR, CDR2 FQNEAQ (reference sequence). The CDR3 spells CASSLVSGGTAEQYF. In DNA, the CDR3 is TGTGCCAGCAGCTTAGTATCGGGGGGAACCGCCGAGCAGTACTTC.

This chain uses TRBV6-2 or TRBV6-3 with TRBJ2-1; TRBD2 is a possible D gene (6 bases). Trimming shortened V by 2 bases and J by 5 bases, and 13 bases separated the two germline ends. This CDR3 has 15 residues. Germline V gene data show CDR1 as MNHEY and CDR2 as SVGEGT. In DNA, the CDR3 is TGTGCCAGCAGTTACGCGCGGGGCGCCGACAATGAGCAGTTCTTC. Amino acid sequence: CASSYARGADNEQFF.

The CDR3 DNA reads as TGTGCCACCAGTGATTTGAGGGGCCGCGAGCAGTACTTC. Translating gives CATSDLRGREQYF. The chain has TRBV24-1 and TRBJ2-7; D perhaps matches TRBD1 (5 bases). Germline V gives CDR1 KGHDR, CDR2 SFDVKD. Trimming removed 0 bases at V and 6 bases at J, with 8 bases between. This CDR3 region has 13 residues.

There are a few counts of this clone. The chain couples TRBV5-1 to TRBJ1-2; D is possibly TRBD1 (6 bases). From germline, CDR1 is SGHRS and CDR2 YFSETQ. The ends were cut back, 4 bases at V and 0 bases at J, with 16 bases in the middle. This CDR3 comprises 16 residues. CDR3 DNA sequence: TGCGCCAGCAGCACAGGGACACGAGGGACTAACTATGGCTACACCTTC. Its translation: CASSTGTRGTNYGYTF.

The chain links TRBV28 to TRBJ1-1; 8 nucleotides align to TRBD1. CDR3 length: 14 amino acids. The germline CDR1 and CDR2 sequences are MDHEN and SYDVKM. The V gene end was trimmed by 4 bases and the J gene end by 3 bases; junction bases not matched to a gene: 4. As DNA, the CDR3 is TGTGCCAGCAGTTCAGGGGGCGCGGACACTGAAGCTTTCTTT. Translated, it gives CASSSGGADTEAFF. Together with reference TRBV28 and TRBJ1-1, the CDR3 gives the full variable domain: DVKVTQSSRYLVKRTGEKVFLECVQDMDHENMFWYRQDPGLGLRLIYFSYDVKMKEKGDIPEGYSVSREKKERFSLILESASTNQTSMYLCASSSGGADTEAFFGQGTRLTVV.

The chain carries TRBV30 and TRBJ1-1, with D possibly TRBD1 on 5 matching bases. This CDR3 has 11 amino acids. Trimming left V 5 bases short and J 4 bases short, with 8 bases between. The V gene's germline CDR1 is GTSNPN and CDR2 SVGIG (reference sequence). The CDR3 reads CAWGAGTEAFF. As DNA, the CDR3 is TGTGCCTGGGGGGCTGGCACTGAAGCTTTCTTT. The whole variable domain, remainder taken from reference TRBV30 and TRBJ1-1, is SQTIHQWPATLVQPVGSPLSLECTVEGTSNPNLYWYRQAAGRGLQLLFYSVGIGQISSEVPQNLSASRPQDRQFILSSKKLLLSDSGFYLCAWGAGTEAFFGQGTRLTVV.

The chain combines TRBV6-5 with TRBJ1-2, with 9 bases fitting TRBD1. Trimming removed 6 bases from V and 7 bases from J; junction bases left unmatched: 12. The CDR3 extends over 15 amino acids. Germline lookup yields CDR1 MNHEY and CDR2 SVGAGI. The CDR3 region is CASRPTGQGRGGYTF. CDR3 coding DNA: TGTGCCAGCAGGCCAACGGGACAGGGAAGGGGTGGCTACACCTTC.

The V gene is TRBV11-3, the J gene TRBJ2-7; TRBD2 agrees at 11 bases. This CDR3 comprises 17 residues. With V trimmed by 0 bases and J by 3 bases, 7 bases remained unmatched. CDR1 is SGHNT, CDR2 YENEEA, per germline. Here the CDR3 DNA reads TGTGCCAGCAGCTTAGATAAGCTAGCGGGGGGATACTACGAGCAGTACTTC. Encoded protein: CASSLDKLAGGYYEQYF.

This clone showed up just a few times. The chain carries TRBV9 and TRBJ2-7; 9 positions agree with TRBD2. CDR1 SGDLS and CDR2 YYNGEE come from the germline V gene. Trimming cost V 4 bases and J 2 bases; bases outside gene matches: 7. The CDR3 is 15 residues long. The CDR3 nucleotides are TGTGCCAGCAGCCGGAGCGGGAGGAGCCCCTACGAGCAGTACTTC. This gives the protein CASSRSGRSPYEQYF. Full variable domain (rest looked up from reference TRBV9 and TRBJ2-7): DSGVTQTPKHLITATGQRVTLRCSPRSGDLSVYWYQQSLDQGLQFLIQYYNGEERAKGNILERFSAQQFPDLHSELNLSSLELGDSALYFCASSRSGRSPYEQYFGPGTRLTVT.

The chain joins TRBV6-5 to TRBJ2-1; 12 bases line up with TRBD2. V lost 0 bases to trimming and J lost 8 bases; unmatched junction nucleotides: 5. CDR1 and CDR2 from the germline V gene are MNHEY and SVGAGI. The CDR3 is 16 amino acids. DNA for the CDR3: TGTGCCAGCAGTTACTCTGGACTAGCGGGATCAGATGAGCAGTTCTTC. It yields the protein CASSYSGLAGSDEQFF.

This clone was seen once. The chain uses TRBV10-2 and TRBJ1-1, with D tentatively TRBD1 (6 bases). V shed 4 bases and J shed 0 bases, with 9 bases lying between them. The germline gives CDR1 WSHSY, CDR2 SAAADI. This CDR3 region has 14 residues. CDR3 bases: TGCGCCAGCAGTGGGGACACGATGAACACTGAAGCTTTCTTT. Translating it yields CASSGDTMNTEAFF.

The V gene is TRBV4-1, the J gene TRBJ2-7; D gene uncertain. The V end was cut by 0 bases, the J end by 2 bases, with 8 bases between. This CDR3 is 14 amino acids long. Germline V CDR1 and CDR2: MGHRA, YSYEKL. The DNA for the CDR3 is TGCGCCAGCAGCCAAGATTGGGCCACCTACGAGCAGTACTTC. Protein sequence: CASSQDWATYEQYF.

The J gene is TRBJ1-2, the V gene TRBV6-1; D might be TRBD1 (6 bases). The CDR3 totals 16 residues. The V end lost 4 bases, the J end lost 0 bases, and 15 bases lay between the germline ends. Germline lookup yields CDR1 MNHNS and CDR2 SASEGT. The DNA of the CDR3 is TGTGCCAGCAGTGGGACAGACTCTGAAGCTAACTATGGCTACACCTTC. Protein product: CASSGTDSEANYGYTF.

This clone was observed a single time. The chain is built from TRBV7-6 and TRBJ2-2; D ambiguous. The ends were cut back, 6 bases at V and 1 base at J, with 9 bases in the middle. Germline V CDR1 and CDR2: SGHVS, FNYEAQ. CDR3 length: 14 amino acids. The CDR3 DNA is TGTGCCAGCAGGATGGCAGGGAACACCGGGGAGCTGTTTTTT. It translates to CASRMAGNTGELFF.

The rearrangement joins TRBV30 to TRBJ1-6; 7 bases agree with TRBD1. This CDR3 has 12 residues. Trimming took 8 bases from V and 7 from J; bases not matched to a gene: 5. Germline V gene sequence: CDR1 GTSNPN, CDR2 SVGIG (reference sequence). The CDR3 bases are TGTGCCCGGGGCAGGGGGAATTCACCCCTCCACTTT. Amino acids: CARGRGNSPLHF.

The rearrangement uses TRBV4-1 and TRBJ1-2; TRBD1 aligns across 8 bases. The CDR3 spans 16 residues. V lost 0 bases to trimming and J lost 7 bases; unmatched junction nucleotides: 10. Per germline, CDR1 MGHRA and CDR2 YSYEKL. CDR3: CASSQEPLAGGSGYTF. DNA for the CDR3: TGCGCCAGCAGCCAAGAACCCTTGGCAGGGGGCTCTGGCTACACCTTC.

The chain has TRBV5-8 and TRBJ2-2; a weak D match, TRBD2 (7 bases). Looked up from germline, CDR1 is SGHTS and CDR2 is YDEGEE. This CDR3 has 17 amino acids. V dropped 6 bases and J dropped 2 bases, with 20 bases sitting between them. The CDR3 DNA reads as TGTGCCAGCACCCTTTGGGGGGGGCTAACCAACACCGGGGAGCTGTTTTTT. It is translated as CASTLWGGLTNTGELFF.